The 15 T cell receptor beta chains given below trace back to one sample, sequenced in a study of spatial heterogeneity in lung cancer. MiXCR was run by TCRdb on the 5' RACE reads, yielding one entry per CDR3 protein. The sample has 25,000 to 30,000 distinct CDR3 sequences, more than 5.5% seen once. Indicated time point: sample taken at primary tumor resection. These receptors' antigens are unknown. Points from the study as a whole: Expanded intratumoral alpha and beta TCR counts tracked tumor mutation counts.

Sample: lung tumor tissue, taken at surgery. The receptors come from a male donor with early-stage non-small cell lung cancer.

This clonotype was detected only a few times. This chain connects TRBV20-1 to TRBJ1-1; 8 bases fit TRBD1. Germline CDR1 reads DFQATT; CDR2 reads SNEGSKA (reference sequence). Trimming at V came to 1 base and at J to 6 bases, leaving 1 base not matched to a gene. The CDR3 has 12 residues. The CDR3 here is CSARVQGAEAFF. CDR3 nucleotides: TGCAGTGCTAGAGTACAGGGGGCTGAAGCTTTCTTT.

This clonotype was seen at least ten times. The chain uses TRBV7-2 and TRBJ2-1; D is perhaps TRBD1 (5 bases). CDR3 length: 13 residues. CDR1 and CDR2 (germline): SGHTA, FQGNSA. V shed 0 bases and J shed 7 bases, with 7 bases lying between them. CDR3 amino acids: CASSLAKGNEQFF. CDR3 nucleotides: TGTGCCAGCAGCTTAGCGAAGGGGAATGAGCAGTTCTTC.

This clonotype has ten or more counts. J is TRBJ1-1 and V is TRBV20-1; D unresolved. Per the germline V gene, CDR1 is DFQATT and CDR2 is SNEGSKA (reference sequence). CDR3 length: 12 residues. V lost 6 bases, J lost 4 bases, and 12 bases lay in between. The CDR3, as DNA: TGCAGTGCCGCAGACGGACCCACTGAAGCTTTCTTT. It yields the protein CSAADGPTEAFF.

The chain couples TRBV2 to TRBJ2-1, with TRBD2 identical over 14 bases. The CDR3 runs 13 residues. Trimming at V came to 4 bases and at J to 10 bases, leaving 0 bases not matched to a gene. Germline V gives CDR1 SNHLY, CDR2 FYNNEI. This CDR3 is CASSGTSGGEQFF. DNA for the CDR3: TGTGCCAGCAGTGGGACTAGCGGGGGGGAGCAGTTCTTC.

The sample holds many counts of this clonotype. The rearrangement uses TRBV4-1 and TRBJ1-5; D not certain. The CDR3 is 13 residues long. Looked up from germline, CDR1 is MGHRA and CDR2 is YSYEKL. Trimming removed 1 base at V and 3 bases at J, with 4 bases between. Here the CDR3 DNA reads TGCGCCAGCAGCCAAGGGAACAATCAGCCCCAGCATTTT. Amino acid sequence: CASSQGNNQPQHF.

This clonotype was observed at least ten times. The chain has TRBV4-3 and TRBJ1-2, with a tentative D call TRBD1 (5 bases). The V end was cut by 0 bases, the J end by 5 bases, with 13 bases between. Germline CDR1 and CDR2: LGHNA and YSLEER. The CDR3 contains 15 residues. CDR3 bases: TGCGCCAGCAGCCAAGAAGGGGCAGGGAGGTATGGCTACACCTTC. Amino acids: CASSQEGAGRYGYTF.

This clonotype was picked up many times. This chain links TRBV3-1 with TRBJ1-5; D is possibly TRBD1 (6 bases). The germline V and J ends were trimmed by 5 bases and 1 base, with 9 bases remaining between them. This CDR3 spans 14 amino acids. Germline loops: CDR1 LGHDT, CDR2 YNNKEL (reference sequence). CDR3 sequence reads: CASSLGQSNQPQHF. DNA for the CDR3: TGTGCCAGCAGCTTGGGACAAAGCAATCAGCCCCAGCATTTT. The whole variable domain, remainder taken from reference TRBV3-1 and TRBJ1-5, is DTAVSQTPKYLVTQMGNDKSIKCEQNLGHDTMYWYKQDSKKFLKIMFSYNNKELIINETVPNRFSPKSPDKAHLNLHINSLELGDSAVYFCASSLGQSNQPQHFGDGTRLSIL.

This clonotype came up many times. The rearrangement joins TRBV20-1 to TRBJ2-3, with 7 bases that match TRBD2. This CDR3 region has 14 residues. The junction had 6 bases not matched to a gene; V was cut back by 3 bases and J by 3 bases. Germline loops: CDR1 DFQATT, CDR2 SNEGSKA (reference sequence). The CDR3 loop is CSASPTSRTDTQYF. The CDR3 nucleotides are TGCAGTGCTAGCCCGACTAGCCGGACAGATACGCAGTATTTT.

The sample holds many counts of this clonotype. The chain recombines TRBV29-1 with TRBJ2-3, with D unresolved. Per germline, CDR1 SQVTM and CDR2 ANQGSEA. The germline V and J ends were trimmed by 1 base and 5 bases, with 13 bases remaining between them. The CDR3 runs 14 residues. The CDR3 spells CSVEVPLFGDTQYF. The CDR3 nucleotides read TGCAGCGTTGAAGTCCCCCTCTTCGGAGATACGCAGTATTTT.

This clonotype occurred many times. The V gene is TRBV4-3, the J gene TRBJ2-1; the match to TRBD1 covers 12 bases. Germline CDR1 is LGHNA and CDR2 is YSLEER. The ends lost 7 bases at V and 9 bases at J; junction bases unmatched: 10. This CDR3 is 15 amino acids long. As DNA, the CDR3 is TGCGCCAGCACTTCCTTGGGACAGGGGGCGGGTGAGCAGTTCTTC. Translated, it gives CASTSLGQGAGEQFF.

This clonotype was seen many times. This chain uses TRBV2 with TRBJ1-5; D is possibly TRBD1 (5 bases). The CDR3 contains 13 residues. The germline V and J ends were trimmed by 7 bases and 5 bases, with 12 bases remaining between them. The V gene's germline CDR1 is SNHLY and CDR2 FYNNEI. The CDR3 DNA sequence: TGTGCCAGCACGGGGGAGGGCCATCAGCCCCAGCATTTT. Its protein is CASTGEGHQPQHF.

In its sample, this clonotype was seen many times. V gene TRBV4-3 combines with J gene TRBJ2-7; no clear D. Trimming stripped 0 bases from V and 9 bases from J, with 9 bases between. The CDR3 runs to 12 residues. Germline V gene sequence: CDR1 LGHNA, CDR2 YSLEER. The CDR3 DNA sequence: TGCGCCAGCAGCCAAGATCACTATGTGCAGTACTTC. Its translation: CASSQDHYVQYF.

This clonotype has a handful of counts. The chain employs TRBV7-9 and TRBJ2-7; D remains ambiguous. The V gene lost 1 base and the J gene lost 2 bases, with 12 bases spanning the gap. The CDR3 is made up of 15 amino acids. The germline CDR1 and CDR2 sequences are SEHNR and FQNEAQ (reference sequence). CDR3 amino acids: CASSLEETMTYEQYF. The DNA for the CDR3 is TGTGCCAGCAGCTTAGAAGAGACGATGACCTACGAGCAGTACTTC.

In its sample, this clonotype ranks as medium-sized. The chain joins TRBV10-2 to TRBJ2-7; D might be TRBD2 (6 bases). V was shortened by 0 bases and J by 3 bases, with 9 bases between the two germline ends. This CDR3 is 14 amino acids long. Germline V gene sequence: CDR1 WSHSY, CDR2 SAAADI. The CDR3: CASSESRDYYEQYF. CDR3 DNA sequence: TGCGCCAGCAGTGAGTCGCGGGATTACTACGAGCAGTACTTC.

This clonotype was observed at least ten times. This sequence joins TRBV12-3 or TRBV12-4 and TRBJ2-3; either TRBD1 or TRBD2 may fit D (5 bases each). V was clipped by 2 bases and J by 1 base, with 10 bases between them. The CDR3 is 15 amino acids. CDR3 DNA: TGTGCCAGCAGTTTAATCATGGGGGGCACAGATACGCAGTATTTT. Translated, it gives CASSLIMGGTDTQYF.